This TCR beta chain is from a study of T cells after yellow fever vaccination. The CDR3 spans 14 residues. The ends were cut back, 0 bases at V and 4 bases at J, with 7 bases in the middle. Germline lookup yields CDR1 SGHAT and CDR2 FQNNGV. TCRdb re-derived calls from the 5' RACE reads in MiXCR, one entry per CDR3 protein. The sample lists about 310,000 distinct CDR3 sequences; less than 4.5% were seen once. The chain is built from TRBV11-2 and TRBJ1-5, with D hard to call. The input for sequencing was PBMCs, taken on the day of the yellow fever booster vaccination. The sequence derives from a man younger than 30 who received the YFV17D yellow fever vaccine. The CDR3 sequence is CASSLDHTNQPQHF. The CDR3 DNA reads TGTGCCAGCAGCTTAGATCATACAAATCAGCCCCAGCATTTT.